Below are 10 T cell receptor beta chains sequenced from a single sample in a study of T cells after yellow fever vaccination. TCRdb recomputed calls from the 5' RACE reads with MiXCR, one row per CDR3 protein. The data show fewer than 450,000 distinct CDR3 sequences, approximately 4% seen once. The specimen was PBMCs, collected 5 days after the yellow fever booster vaccination. These receptors were collected from a man between 18 and 29 years old who received the YFV17D yellow fever vaccine.

This clonotype has more than one count but fewer than ten. V usage is TRBV3-1 and J usage is TRBJ2-6, with D maybe TRBD1 (6 bases). Trimming removed 4 bases at V and 2 bases at J, with 9 bases between. Germline V lookup: CDR1 LGHDT, CDR2 YNNKEL (reference sequence). The CDR3 has 15 amino acids. This CDR3 reads CASSRGGAGANVLTF. The CDR3, as DNA: TGTGCCAGCAGCCGAGGGGGAGCTGGGGCCAACGTCCTGACTTTC.

This clonotype was picked up a small number of times. The rearrangement uses TRBV5-1 and TRBJ2-3, with 9 nucleotides matching TRBD2. Germline CDR1 SGHRS, CDR2 YFSETQ. The V and J ends lost 3 bases and 5 bases, in that order; junction bases with no gene match: 7. The CDR3 contains 15 residues. CDR3 coding DNA: TGCGCCAGCAGCTCTGGCGGGGGGGGCGAAGATACGCAGTATTTT. Its protein is CASSSGGGGEDTQYF.

In this sample, this clonotype turned up many times. The chain combines TRBV20-1 with TRBJ2-4; possibly TRBD2 for D (6 bases). V was trimmed by 7 bases and J by 3 bases, leaving 10 bases between them. The CDR3 is made up of 12 amino acids. Germline V gene sequence: CDR1 DFQATT, CDR2 SNEGSKA (reference sequence). The CDR3 here is CSVPTSKNIQYF. DNA for the CDR3: TGCAGTGTTCCGACTAGCAAAAACATTCAGTACTTC.

This clonotype was counted at least ten times. This rearrangement joins TRBV27 to TRBJ2-5; 10 bases are shared with TRBD2. The CDR3 contains 16 residues. Losses at the gene ends were 6 bases for V and 3 bases for J; bases not matched to a gene: 10. The germline V gene has CDR1 MNHEY and CDR2 SMNVEV (reference sequence). In nucleotides, the CDR3 is TGTGCCAGCAGCCGAGGCCTCCTAGCGGGGGAAGAGACCCAGTACTTC. The encoded protein is CASSRGLLAGEETQYF.

There are a few counts of this clonotype. This rearrangement joins TRBV27 to TRBJ2-7, with 7 bases matching TRBD2. This CDR3 region has 17 residues. The trim removed 7 bases at V and 0 bases at J, leaving 15 bases unmatched. From germline, CDR1 is MNHEY and CDR2 SMNVEV (reference sequence). CDR3 in DNA: TGTGCCAGCACTCTATGGGGGTCCGGGGGGTCCTCCTACGAGCAGTACTTC. It codes for CASTLWGSGGSSYEQYF.

V and J are TRBV5-5 and TRBJ2-1, with 7 bases that match TRBD1. In germline, CDR1 is SGHKS, CDR2 YYEKEE (reference sequence). Trimming removed 5 bases from V and 0 bases from J; junction bases left unmatched: 8. This CDR3 region has 16 residues. The CDR3 DNA follows: TGTGCCAGCAGACCCCGACAGGGTGGCTCCTACAATGAGCAGTTCTTC. Translating gives CASRPRQGGSYNEQFF. The entire variable domain, with the rest obtained from reference TRBV5-5 and TRBJ2-1, is as follows: DAGVTQSPTHLIKTRGQQVTLRCSPISGHKSVSWYQQVLGQGPQFIFQYYEKEERGRGNFPDRFSARQFPNYSSELNVNALLLGDSALYLCASRPRQGGSYNEQFFGPGTRLTVL.

The table lists this clonotype with many counts. This sequence joins TRBV5-6 and TRBJ2-1; no clear D. CDR3 length: 12 amino acids. In germline, CDR1 is SGHDT, CDR2 YYEEEE. V lost 0 bases and J lost 8, with 6 bases in between. CDR3: CASSLAQYEQFF. CDR3 nucleotide sequence: TGTGCCAGCAGCTTGGCCCAGTATGAGCAGTTCTTC.

The rearrangement links TRBV6-5 to TRBJ1-3, with D unclear. Trimming shortened V by 0 bases and J by 2 bases, and 11 bases separated the two germline ends. CDR1 and CDR2 (germline): MNHEY, SVGAGI. The CDR3 totals 16 residues. CDR3 amino acids: CASSYSWRAAGNTIYF. CDR3 sequence (DNA): TGTGCCAGCAGTTACTCGTGGAGGGCGGCTGGAAACACCATATATTTT.

The genes are TRBV28 and TRBJ1-2; D unclear. CDR1 MDHEN and CDR2 SYDVKM come from the germline V gene. This CDR3 contains 11 residues. Trimming pared 7 bases from V and 9 bases from J, leaving 12 bases between. The CDR3 reads CASIDGLRYTF. The CDR3 DNA sequence: TGTGCCAGCATCGACGGGCTCCGCTACACCTTC.

The chain uses TRBV20-1 and TRBJ2-1; no firm D call. The CDR3 contains 11 residues. V lost 2 bases to trimming and J lost 15 bases, with 14 bases between them. Germline V CDR1 and CDR2: DFQATT, SNEGSKA (reference sequence). For the CDR3, the DNA is TGCAGTGCTAGATCTAAATTTTGGGCGTTCTTC. This sequence encodes CSARSKFWAFF.